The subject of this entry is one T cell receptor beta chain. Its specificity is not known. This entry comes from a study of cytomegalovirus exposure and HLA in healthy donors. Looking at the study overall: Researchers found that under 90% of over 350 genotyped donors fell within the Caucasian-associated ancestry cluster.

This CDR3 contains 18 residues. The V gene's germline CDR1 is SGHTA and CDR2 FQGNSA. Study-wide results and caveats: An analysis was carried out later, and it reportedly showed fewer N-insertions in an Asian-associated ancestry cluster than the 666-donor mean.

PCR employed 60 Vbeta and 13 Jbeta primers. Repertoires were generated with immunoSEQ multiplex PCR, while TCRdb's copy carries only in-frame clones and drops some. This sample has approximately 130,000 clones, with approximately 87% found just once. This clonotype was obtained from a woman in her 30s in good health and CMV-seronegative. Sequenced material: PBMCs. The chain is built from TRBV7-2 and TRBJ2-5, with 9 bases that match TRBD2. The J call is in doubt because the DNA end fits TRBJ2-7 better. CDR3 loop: CASSLGLAEGLATYEQYF. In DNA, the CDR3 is TGTGCCAGCAGCTTAGGGCTCGCGGAGGGACTAGCTACCTACGAGCAGTACTTC.